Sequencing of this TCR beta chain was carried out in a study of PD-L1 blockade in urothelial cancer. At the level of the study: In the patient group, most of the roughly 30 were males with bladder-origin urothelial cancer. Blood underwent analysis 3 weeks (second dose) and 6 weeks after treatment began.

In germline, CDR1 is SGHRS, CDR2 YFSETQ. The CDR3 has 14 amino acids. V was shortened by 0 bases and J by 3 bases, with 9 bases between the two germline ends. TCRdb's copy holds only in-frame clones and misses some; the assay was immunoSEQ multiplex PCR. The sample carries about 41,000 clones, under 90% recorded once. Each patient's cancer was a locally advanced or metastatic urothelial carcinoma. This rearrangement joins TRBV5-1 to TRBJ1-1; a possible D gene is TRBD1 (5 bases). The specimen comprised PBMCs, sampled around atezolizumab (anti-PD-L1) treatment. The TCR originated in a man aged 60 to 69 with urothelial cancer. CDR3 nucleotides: TGCGCCAGCAGCTTGGACGGCAGGGACACTGAAGCTTTCTTT. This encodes CASSLDGRDTEAFF.